This T cell receptor beta chain derives from a study of T cells after somatic rescue of genetic block. CDR3 length equals 13 residues. Germline V gene lookup returns CDR1 SGHDT and CDR2 YYEEEE. Trimming took 0 bases from V and 1 from J, leaving 5 bases between them. Measured with immunoSEQ multiplex PCR; TCRdb has only the in-frame clones, and not every one. This table holds 65,000 to 70,000 clones, approximately 90% found once. V usage is TRBV5-6 and J usage is TRBJ2-7; no reliable D call. The sequence derives from a man aged 40-49 years. Input material: peripheral blood mononuclear cells (PBMCs). CDR3 coding DNA: TGTGCCAGCAGCTTGGTAAGTTCCTACGAGCAGTACTTC. It translates to CASSLVSSYEQYF.